Listed below are T cell receptor beta chains from one sample, sequenced in a study of early stage breast cancer tumors. Assay: immunoSEQ multiplex PCR; the TCRdb copy retains only in-frame clones and omits some. The profile shows tens of thousands of clones, about three quarters of them singletons. The sample was blood. Receptor source: a person aged 25 to 40 with breast cancer. Both conserved end residues are part of each CDR3. The D gene is left open where the match is weak. Only part of the rows carry a size: once, few, many, or a class if the clone is expanded.

d_call	v_call	clone_size	j_call	cdr3_nt	cdr3_aa
NA	TRBV4-2	few	TRBJ2-7	TGTGCCAGCAGCCAAGAAGGACCAGCAGACTCCTACGAGCAGTACTTC	CASSQEGPADSYEQYF
NA	TRBV30	NA	TRBJ1-1	TGTGCCTGGAGTGTACGGCGGACTGAAGCTTTCTTT	CAWSVRRTEAFF
TRBD1	TRBV4-2	NA	TRBJ2-6	TGTGCCAGCAGCTTTGGACAGGGGAATTCTGGGGCCAACGTCCTGACTTTC	CASSFGQGNSGANVLTF
TRBD1	TRBV2	NA	TRBJ1-2	TGTGCCAGCAGCGTCCTCCGGACAGGGACCTATGGCTACACCTTC	CASSVLRTGTYGYTF
NA	TRBV4-1	NA	TRBJ1-2	TGCGCCAGCAGCCAAGGGGGGGGCTATGGCTACACCTTC	CASSQGGGYGYTF
NA	TRBV18	NA	TRBJ1-1	TGTGCCAGCTCCCCCTCCAGGCCCAACACTGAAGCTTTCTTT	CASSPSRPNTEAFF
TRBD1	TRBV7-2	NA	TRBJ1-1	TGTGCCAGCAGCGTGCAGGGGGGCACTGAAGCTTTCTTT	CASSVQGGTEAFF
NA	TRBV9	NA	TRBJ1-5	TGTGCCAGCAGCGTAGACTCGATTAGCAATCAGCCCCAGCATTTT	CASSVDSISNQPQHF
NA	TRBV19	few	TRBJ2-3	TGTGCCAGTGGGGTCTCCGATACGCAGTATTTT	CASGVSDTQYF
TRBD2	TRBV4-1	NA	TRBJ2-1	TGCGCCAGCAGCCTGGCTAGCGGATACAATGAGCAGTTCTTC	CASSLASGYNEQFF
NA	TRBV5-6	NA	TRBJ2-1	TGTGCCAGCAGCCCCGAGTGGGGGGACAATGAGCAGTTCTTC	CASSPEWGDNEQFF